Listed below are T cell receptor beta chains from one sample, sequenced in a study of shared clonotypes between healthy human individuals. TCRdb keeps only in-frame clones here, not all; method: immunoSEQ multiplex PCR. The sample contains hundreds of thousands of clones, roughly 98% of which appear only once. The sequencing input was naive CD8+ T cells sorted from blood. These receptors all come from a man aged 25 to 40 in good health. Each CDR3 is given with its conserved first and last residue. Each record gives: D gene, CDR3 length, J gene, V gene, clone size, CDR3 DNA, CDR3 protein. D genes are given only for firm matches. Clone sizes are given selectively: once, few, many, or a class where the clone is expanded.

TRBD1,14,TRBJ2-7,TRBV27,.,TGTGCCAGCAGTTTACGGGGACAGGGGTACGAGCAGTACTTC,CASSLRGQGYEQYF
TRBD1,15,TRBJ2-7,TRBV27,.,TGTGCCAGCAGTTTTGGGCAGGGGGCGCGATACGAGCAGTACTTC,CASSFGQGARYEQYF
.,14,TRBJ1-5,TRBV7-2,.,TGTGCCAGCAGCGAGGACGTAGGCAATCAGCCCCAGCATTTT,CASSEDVGNQPQHF
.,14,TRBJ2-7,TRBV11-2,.,TGTGCCAGCAGCTTGGGCCAGTTCCGTGGGGAGCAGTACTTC,CASSLGQFRGEQYF
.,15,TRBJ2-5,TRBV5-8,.,TGTGCCAGCAGCCTTTGGGACTCCCTGGGAGAGACCCAGTACTTC,CASSLWDSLGETQYF
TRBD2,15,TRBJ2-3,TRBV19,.,TGTGCCAGTAGCCCAACTAGCGGGAGGACAGATACGCAGTATTTT,CASSPTSGRTDTQYF
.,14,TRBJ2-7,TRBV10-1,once,TGCGCCAGCGGCCGGGGCGCACATCCCCACGAGCAGTACTTC,CASGRGAHPHEQYF
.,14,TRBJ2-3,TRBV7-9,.,TGTGCCAGCAGCTTAGTAGTTCCCCCAGATACGCAGTATTTT,CASSLVVPPDTQYF
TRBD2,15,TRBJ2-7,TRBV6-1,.,TGTGCCAGCAGTAAGACTAGCGGGATTTCCTACGAGCAGTACTTC,CASSKTSGISYEQYF
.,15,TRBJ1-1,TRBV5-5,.,TGTGCCAGCAGCTCAGGGGTTTGGGGGAACACTGAAGCTTTCTTT,CASSSGVWGNTEAFF
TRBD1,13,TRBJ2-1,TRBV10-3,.,TGTGCCGTCCGGGACAGAACTCACAATGAGCAGTTCTTC,CAVRDRTHNEQFF
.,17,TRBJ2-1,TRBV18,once,TGTGCCAGCTCACCATCTACGCGGTACCGCTCCTACAATGAGCAGTTCTTC,CASSPSTRYRSYNEQFF
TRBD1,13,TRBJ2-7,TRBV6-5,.,TGTGCCAGCAGCCGGGGACAGAACTACGAGCAGTACTTC,CASSRGQNYEQYF
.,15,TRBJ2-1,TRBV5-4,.,TGTGCCAGCAGCCCAAGCGGAAACTCCTACAATGAGCAGTTCTTC,CASSPSGNSYNEQFF
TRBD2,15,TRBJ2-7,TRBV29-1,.,TGCAGCGTTGAAGTGTTAGCGCGGGAGACATACGAGCAGTACTTC,CSVEVLARETYEQYF
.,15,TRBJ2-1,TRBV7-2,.,TGTGCCAGCAGCCTGTCCCAGGGGACCTACAATGAGCAGTTCTTC,CASSLSQGTYNEQFF
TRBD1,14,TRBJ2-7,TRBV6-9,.,TGTGCCAGCGCGGGGACAGGGCCAACCTACGAGCAGTACTTC,CASAGTGPTYEQYF
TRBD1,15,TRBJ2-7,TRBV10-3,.,TGTGCCATCAGTGAGCCTCAGGACAGGGGTGGCGAGCAGTACTTC,CAISEPQDRGGEQYF
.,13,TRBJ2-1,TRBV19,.,TGTGCCAGTAGCCCTACAGGGTACAATGAGCAGTTCTTC,CASSPTGYNEQFF
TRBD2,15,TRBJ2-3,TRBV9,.,TGTGCCAGCAGCGAGGGACTAGCGGGAGCAGATACGCAGTATTTT,CASSEGLAGADTQYF
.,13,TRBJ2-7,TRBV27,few,TGTGCCAGCAGTTTAACTAGCAGCTACGAGCAGTACTTC,CASSLTSSYEQYF
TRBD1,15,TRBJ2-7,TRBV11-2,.,TGTGCCAGCAGCTTCGGGACAGGGGGGTTTTACGAGCAGTACTTC,CASSFGTGGFYEQYF
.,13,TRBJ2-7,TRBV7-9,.,TGTGCCAGCAGCTATGGAGGCGGGATGGAGCAGTACTTC,CASSYGGGMEQYF
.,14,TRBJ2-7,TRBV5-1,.,TGCGCCAGCAGCTTTCGCCACACGGAGGACGAGCAGTACTTC,CASSFRHTEDEQYF
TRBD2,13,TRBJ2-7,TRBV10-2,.,TGCGCCAGCCGCACTAGCGGAGCCGGTGAGCAGTACTTC,CASRTSGAGEQYF
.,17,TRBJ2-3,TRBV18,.,TGTGCCAGCTCACCAGCATCTCCGAACCGAAAGGGAGATACGCAGTATTTT,CASSPASPNRKGDTQYF
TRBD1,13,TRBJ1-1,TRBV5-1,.,TGCGCCAGCAACAGGGGAGGGGACACTGAAGCTTTCTTT,CASNRGGDTEAFF
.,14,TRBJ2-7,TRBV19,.,TGTGCCAGTAGTATAGCCCTATCGGGCTACGAGCAGTACTTC,CASSIALSGYEQYF